This T cell receptor beta chain was sequenced in a study of shared clonotypes between healthy human individuals. Study-wide background: Contributing individuals were two females and three males aged 18 to 49. Each donor contributed plates that comprised three CD4 naive, three CD4 memory, two CD8 naive and one CD8 memory.

The genomic DNA of each subset was split evenly across several immunoSEQ plates. Clones were read by immunoSEQ multiplex PCR, and TCRdb kept only the in-frame ones, dropping some. Of hundreds of thousands of clones in the sample, 72% were seen once. Trimming removed 4 bases from V and 4 bases from J, with 7 bases in between. Germline assignment: CDR1 LNHDA and CDR2 SQIVND (reference sequence). The CDR3 contains 12 residues. The chain couples TRBV19 to TRBJ2-5; D call uncertain. The sequenced sample consisted of memory CD4+ T cells sorted from blood. The subset here: CD45RA-negative fraction. The receptor was derived from a woman aged 25-40 years in good health. The DNA of the CDR3 is TGTGCCAGTAGTAACGACATAGAGACCCAGTACTTC. Translating it yields CASSNDIETQYF.